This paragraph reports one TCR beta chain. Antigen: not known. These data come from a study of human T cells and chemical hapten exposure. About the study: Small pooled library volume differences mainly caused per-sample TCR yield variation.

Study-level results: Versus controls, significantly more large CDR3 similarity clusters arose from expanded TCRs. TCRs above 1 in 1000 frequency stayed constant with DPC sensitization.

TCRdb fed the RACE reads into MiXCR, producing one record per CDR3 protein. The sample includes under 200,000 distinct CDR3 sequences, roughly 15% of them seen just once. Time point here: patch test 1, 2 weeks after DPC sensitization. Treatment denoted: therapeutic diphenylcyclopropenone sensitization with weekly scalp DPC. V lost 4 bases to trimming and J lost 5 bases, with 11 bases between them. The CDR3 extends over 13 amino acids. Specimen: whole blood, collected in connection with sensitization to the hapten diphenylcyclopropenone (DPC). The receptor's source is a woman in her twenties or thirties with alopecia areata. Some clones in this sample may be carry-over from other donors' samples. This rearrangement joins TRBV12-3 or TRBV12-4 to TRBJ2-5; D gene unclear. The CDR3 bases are TGTGCCAGCAGTTCTCAACTTGGGGAGACCCAGTACTTC. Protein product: CASSSQLGETQYF.